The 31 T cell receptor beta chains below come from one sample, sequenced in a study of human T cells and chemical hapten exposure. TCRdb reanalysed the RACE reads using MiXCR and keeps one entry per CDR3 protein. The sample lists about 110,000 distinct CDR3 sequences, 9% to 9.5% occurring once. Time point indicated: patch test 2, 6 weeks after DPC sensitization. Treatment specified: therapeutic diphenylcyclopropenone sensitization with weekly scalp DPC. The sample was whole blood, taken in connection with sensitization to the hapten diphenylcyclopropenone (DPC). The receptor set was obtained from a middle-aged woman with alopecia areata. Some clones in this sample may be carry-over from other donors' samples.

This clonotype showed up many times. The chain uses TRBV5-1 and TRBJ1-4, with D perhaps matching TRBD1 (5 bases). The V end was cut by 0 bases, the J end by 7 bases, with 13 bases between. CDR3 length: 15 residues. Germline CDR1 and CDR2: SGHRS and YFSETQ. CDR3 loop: CASSLVGAGSEKLFF. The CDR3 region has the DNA TGCGCCAGCAGCTTGGTAGGGGCTGGTAGTGAAAAACTGTTTTTT.

The CDR3 reads CAIRPSGLTDTQYF. For the CDR3, the DNA is TGTGCCATCCGACCTAGCGGACTCACAGATACGCAGTATTTT. V usage is TRBV6-2 or TRBV6-3 and J usage is TRBJ2-3, with 7 bases identical to TRBD2. The CDR3 has 14 residues. V was pared by 10 bases and J by 2 bases, with 9 bases of the junction left unmatched. Germline V CDR1 and CDR2: MNHEY, SVGEGT.

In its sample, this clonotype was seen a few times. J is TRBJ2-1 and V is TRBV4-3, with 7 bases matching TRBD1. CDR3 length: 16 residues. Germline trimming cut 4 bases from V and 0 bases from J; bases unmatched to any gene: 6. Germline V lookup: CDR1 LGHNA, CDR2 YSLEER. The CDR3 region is CASSRGGQSSYNEQFF. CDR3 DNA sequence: TGCGCCAGCAGCCGAGGGGGACAGAGCTCCTACAATGAGCAGTTCTTC.

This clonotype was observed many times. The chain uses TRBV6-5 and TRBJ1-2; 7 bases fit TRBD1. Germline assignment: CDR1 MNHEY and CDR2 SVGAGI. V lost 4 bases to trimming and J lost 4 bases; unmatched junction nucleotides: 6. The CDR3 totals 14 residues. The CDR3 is CASSSLGGGYGYTF. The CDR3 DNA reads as TGTGCCAGCAGTTCGCTAGGGGGCGGCTATGGCTACACCTTC.

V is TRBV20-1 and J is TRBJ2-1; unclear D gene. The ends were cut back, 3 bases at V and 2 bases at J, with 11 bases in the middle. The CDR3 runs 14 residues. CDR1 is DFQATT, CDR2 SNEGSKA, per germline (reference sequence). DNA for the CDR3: TGCAGTGCTAGGAGTTTAGGGACCTACAATGAGCAGTTCTTC. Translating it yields CSARSLGTYNEQFF.

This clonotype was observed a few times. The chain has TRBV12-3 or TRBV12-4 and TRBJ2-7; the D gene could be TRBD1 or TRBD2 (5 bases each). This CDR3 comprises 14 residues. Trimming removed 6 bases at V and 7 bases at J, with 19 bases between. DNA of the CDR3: TGTGCCAGCAGATCCGGGACGGGATCAAGGGAGCAGTACTTC. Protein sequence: CASRSGTGSREQYF.

CDR3 amino acids: CASSSGARRDTKYNEQFF. CDR3 DNA sequence: TGTGCCAGCAGTTCTGGGGCCCGGAGGGACACCAAGTACAATGAGCAGTTCTTC. This sequence joins TRBV12-3 or TRBV12-4 and TRBJ2-1; perhaps D is TRBD1 or TRBD2 (6 bases each). Trimming removed 4 bases at V and 4 bases at J, with 23 bases between. The CDR3 length is 18 residues.

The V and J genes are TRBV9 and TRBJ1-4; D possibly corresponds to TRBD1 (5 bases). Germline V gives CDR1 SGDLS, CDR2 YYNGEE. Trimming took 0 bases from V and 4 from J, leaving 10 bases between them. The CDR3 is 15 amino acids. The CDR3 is CASSVVAGDNEKLFF. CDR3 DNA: TGTGCCAGCAGCGTAGTTGCGGGGGATAATGAAAAACTGTTTTTT.

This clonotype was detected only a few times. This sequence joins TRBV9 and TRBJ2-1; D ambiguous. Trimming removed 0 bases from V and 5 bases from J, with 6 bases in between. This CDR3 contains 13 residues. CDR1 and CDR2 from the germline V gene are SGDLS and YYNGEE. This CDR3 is CASSVDPDNEQFF. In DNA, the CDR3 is TGTGCCAGCAGCGTAGACCCGGACAATGAGCAGTTCTTC.

The CDR3 reads CASRGRTNQETQYF. CDR3 DNA: TGTGCCAGCCGGGGACGAACCAACCAAGAGACCCAGTACTTC. V is TRBV12-3 or TRBV12-4 and J is TRBJ2-5; either TRBD1 or TRBD2 may supply D (5 bases each). This CDR3 is 14 amino acids long. Trimming removed 8 bases from V and 0 bases from J, with 13 bases in between.

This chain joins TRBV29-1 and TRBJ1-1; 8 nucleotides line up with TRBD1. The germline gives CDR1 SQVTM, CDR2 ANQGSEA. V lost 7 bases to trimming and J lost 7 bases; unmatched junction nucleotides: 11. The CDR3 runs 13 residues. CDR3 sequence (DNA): TGCAGCGCCCTAGGACAGGGAACAGTTGAAGCTTTCTTT. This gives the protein CSALGQGTVEAFF.

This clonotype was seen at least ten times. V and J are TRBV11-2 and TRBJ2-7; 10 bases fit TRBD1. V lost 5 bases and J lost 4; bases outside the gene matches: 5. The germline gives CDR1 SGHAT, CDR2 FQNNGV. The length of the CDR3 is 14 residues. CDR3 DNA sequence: TGTGCCAGCAGCCGACAGGGGGCGCGGTACGAGCAGTACTTC. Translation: CASSRQGARYEQYF. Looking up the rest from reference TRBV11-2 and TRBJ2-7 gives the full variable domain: EAGVAQSPRYKIIEKRQSVAFWCNPISGHATLYWYQQILGQGPKLLIQFQNNGVVDDSQLPKDRFSAERLKGVDSTLKIQPAKLEDSAVYLCASSRQGARYEQYFGPGTRLTVT.

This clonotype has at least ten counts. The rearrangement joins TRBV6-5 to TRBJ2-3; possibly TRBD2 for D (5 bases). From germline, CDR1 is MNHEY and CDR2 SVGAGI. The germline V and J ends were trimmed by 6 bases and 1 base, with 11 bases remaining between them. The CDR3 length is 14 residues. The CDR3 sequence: CASRSRAGTDTQYF. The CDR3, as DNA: TGTGCCAGCAGAAGCCGAGCGGGCACAGATACGCAGTATTTT.

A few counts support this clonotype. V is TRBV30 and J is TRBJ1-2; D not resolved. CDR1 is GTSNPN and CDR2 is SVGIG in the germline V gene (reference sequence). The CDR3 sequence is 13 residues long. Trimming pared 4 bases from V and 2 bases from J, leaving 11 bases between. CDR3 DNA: TGTGCCTGGATGCTCCGGGAAAACTATGGCTACACCTTC. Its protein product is CAWMLRENYGYTF.

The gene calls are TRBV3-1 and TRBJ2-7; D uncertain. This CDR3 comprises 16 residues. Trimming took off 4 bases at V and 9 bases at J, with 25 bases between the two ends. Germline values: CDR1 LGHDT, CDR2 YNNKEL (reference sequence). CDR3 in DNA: TGTGCCAGCAGCCCTGCTTTTCAGTCACGCCGCGACGTGCAGTACTTC. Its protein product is CASSPAFQSRRDVQYF.

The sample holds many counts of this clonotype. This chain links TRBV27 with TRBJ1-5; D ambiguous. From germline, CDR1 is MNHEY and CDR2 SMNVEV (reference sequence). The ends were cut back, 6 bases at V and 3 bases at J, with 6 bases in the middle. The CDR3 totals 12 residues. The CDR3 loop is CASSRTNQPQHF. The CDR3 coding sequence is TGTGCCAGCAGCCGTACCAATCAGCCCCAGCATTTT.

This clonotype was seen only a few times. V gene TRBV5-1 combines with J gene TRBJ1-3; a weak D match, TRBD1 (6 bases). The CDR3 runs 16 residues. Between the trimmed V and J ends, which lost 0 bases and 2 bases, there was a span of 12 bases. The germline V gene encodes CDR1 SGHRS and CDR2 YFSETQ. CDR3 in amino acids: CASSLGVGTTGNTIYF. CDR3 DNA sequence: TGCGCCAGCAGCTTGGGGGTCGGGACAACTGGAAACACCATATATTTT.

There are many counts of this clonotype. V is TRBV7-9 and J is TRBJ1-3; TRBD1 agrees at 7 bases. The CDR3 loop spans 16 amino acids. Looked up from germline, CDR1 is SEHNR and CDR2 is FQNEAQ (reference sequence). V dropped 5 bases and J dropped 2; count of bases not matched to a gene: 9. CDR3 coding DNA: TGTGCCAGCAGCGTACGACAGGGTAACGCTGGAAACACCATATATTTT. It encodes CASSVRQGNAGNTIYF.

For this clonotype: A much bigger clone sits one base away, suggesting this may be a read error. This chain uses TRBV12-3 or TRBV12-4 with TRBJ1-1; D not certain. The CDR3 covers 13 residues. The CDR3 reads CASSLWMNTEASF. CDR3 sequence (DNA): TGTGCCAGCAGTTTATGGATGAACACTGAAGCTTCCTTT.

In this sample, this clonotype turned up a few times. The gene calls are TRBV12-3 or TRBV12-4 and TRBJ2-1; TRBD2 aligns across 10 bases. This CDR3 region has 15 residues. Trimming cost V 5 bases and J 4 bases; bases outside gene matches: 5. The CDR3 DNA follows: TGTGCCAGCAGTGCACCGGGACTAGCGTACAATGAGCAGTTCTTC. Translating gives CASSAPGLAYNEQFF.

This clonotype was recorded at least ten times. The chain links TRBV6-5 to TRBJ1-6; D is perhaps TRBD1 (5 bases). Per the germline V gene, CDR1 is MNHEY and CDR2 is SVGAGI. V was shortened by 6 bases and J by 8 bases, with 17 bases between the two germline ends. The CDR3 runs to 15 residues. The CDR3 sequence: CASSVGAREDSPLHF. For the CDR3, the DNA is TGTGCCAGCAGCGTTGGGGCCAGGGAGGATTCACCCCTCCACTTT.

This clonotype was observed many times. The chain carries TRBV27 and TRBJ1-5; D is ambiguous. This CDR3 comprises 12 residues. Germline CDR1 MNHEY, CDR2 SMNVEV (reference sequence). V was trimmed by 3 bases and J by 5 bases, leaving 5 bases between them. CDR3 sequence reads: CASSFLDQPQHF. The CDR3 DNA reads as TGTGCCAGCAGTTTTTTGGATCAGCCCCAGCATTTT.

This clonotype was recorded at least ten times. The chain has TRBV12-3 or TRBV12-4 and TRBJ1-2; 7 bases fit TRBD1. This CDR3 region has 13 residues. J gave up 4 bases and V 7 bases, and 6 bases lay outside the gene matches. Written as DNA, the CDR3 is TGTGCCAGCACAACAGGGGCGGCCTATGGCTACACCTTC. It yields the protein CASTTGAAYGYTF.

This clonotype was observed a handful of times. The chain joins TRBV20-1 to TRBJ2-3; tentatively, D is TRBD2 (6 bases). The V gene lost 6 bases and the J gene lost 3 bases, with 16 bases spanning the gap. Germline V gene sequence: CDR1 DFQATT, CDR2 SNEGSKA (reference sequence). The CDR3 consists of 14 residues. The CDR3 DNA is TGCAGTGCCCCAAGTTCGGCGGGGACAGATACGCAGTATTTT. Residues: CSAPSSAGTDTQYF.

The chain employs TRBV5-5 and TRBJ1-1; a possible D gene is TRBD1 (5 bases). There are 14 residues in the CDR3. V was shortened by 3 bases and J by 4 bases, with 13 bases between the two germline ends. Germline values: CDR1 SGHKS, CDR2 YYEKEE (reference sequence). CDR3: CASSSLRGGTEAFF. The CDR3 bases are TGTGCCAGCAGCTCCCTCCGCGGGGGCACTGAAGCTTTCTTT.

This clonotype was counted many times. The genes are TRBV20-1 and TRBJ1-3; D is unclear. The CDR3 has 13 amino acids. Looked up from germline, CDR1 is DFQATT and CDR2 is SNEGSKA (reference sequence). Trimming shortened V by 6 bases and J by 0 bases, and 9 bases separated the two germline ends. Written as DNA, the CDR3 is TGCAGTGCCCGACCGTTCTCTGGAAACACCATATATTTT. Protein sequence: CSARPFSGNTIYF.

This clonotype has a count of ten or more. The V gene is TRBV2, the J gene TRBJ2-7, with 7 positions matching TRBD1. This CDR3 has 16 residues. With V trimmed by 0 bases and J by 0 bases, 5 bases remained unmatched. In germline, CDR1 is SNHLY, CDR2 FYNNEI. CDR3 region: CASSEALGDSSYEQYF. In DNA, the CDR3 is TGTGCCAGCAGTGAAGCGCTTGGGGACAGCTCCTACGAGCAGTACTTC.

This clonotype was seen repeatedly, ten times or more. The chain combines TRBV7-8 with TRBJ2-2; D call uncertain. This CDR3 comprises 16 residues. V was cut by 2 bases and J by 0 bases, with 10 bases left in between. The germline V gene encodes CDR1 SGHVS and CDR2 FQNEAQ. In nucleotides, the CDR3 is TGTGCCAGCAGCTTATCCTACAGCTCGAACACCGGGGAGCTGTTTTTT. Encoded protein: CASSLSYSSNTGELFF.

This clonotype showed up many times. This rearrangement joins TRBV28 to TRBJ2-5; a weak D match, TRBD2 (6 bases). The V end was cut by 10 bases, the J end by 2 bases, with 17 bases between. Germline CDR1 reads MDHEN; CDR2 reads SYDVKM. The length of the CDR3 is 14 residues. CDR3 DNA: TGTGCCACCCACAAGAGGAGGGCACAAGAGACCCAGTACTTC. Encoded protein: CATHKRRAQETQYF.

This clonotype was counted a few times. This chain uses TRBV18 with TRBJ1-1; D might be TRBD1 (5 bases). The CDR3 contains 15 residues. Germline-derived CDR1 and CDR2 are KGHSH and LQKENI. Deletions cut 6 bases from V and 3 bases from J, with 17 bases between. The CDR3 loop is CASSPLLGVDTEAFF. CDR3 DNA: TGTGCCAGCTCGCCGCTTTTGGGGGTGGACACTGAAGCTTTCTTT.

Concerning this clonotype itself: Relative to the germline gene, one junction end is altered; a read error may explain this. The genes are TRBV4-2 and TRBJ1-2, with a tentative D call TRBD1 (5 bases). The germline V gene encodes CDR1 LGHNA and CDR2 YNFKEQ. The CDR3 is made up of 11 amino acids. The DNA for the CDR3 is TGTGCCAGCAGCCAAGGGGGCACGGTGTCCTTC. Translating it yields CASSQGGTVSF.